This T cell receptor (beta chain) is drawn from a study of blood T cell repertoires in COVID-19. About the research overall: Material from acute and convalescent COVID-19 was sourced from the United States, Italy and Spain.

The protocol was immunoSEQ multiplex PCR, while the TCRdb copy is restricted to in-frame clones and leaves out a portion. The repertoire has roughly 360,000 clones, around 87% of them found once; the top ten carry 1.3%. CDR1 is SGHRS, CDR2 YFSETQ, per germline. Trimming at V came to 4 bases and at J to 2 bases, leaving 8 bases not matched to a gene. The CDR3 contains 15 residues. Recruitment covered about two dozen US areas and drew participants whose ages spanned roughly 18 to 90 years. Sequencing was carried out using PBMCs or T cells enriched from blood (not recorded which). The source is a man aged 25 to 40 who had recovered from COVID-19. V is TRBV5-1 and J is TRBJ2-7; TRBD2 matches at 8 bases. The CDR3 nucleotides read TGCGCCAGCAGCCCCGGCGGGACTAGAGCCTACGAGCAGTACTTC. Its translation: CASSPGGTRAYEQYF.